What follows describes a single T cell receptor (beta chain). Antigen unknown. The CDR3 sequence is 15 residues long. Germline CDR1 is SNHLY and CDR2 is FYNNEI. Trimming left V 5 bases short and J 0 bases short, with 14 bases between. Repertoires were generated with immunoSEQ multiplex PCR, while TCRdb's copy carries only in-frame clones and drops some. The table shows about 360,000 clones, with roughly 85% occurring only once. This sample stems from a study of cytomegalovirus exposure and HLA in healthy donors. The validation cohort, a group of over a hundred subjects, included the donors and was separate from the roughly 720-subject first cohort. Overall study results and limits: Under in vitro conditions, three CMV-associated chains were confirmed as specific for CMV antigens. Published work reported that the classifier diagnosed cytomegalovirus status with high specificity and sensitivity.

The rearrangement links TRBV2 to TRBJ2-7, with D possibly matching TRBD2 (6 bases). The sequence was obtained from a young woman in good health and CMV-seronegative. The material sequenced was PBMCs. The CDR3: CASSWRGGLSYEQYF. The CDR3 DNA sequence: TGTGCCAGCAGTTGGAGGGGCGGACTCTCCTACGAGCAGTACTTC.